The 4 T cell receptor beta chains below come from one sample, sequenced in a study of cytomegalovirus exposure and HLA in healthy donors. This PCR relied on a set of 60 Vbeta primers and 13 Jbeta primers. Produced via immunoSEQ multiplex PCR; TCRdb's table is partial and in-frame only. The sample gives about 84,000 clones, roughly 64% of which show up once; approximately 16% is in the top ten. The sequencing sample was made of PBMCs. All receptors come from a woman in her thirties or forties in good health and CMV-seropositive.

The chain is built from TRBV28 and TRBJ1-2; TRBD1 is a possible D gene (5 bases). Germline assignment: CDR1 MDHEN and CDR2 SYDVKM. The CDR3 is 17 residues long. The germline V and J ends were trimmed by 6 bases and 4 bases, with 24 bases remaining between them. CDR3 coding DNA: TGTGCCAGCAGCCAGGCGGGGGAGGGAACCCGGGTCTATGGCTACACCTTC. Residues: CASSQAGEGTRVYGYTF.

This rearrangement joins TRBV30 to TRBJ1-4; D might be TRBD1 (6 bases). The CDR3 sequence is 14 residues long. CDR1 is GTSNPN and CDR2 is SVGIG in the germline V gene (reference sequence). Trimming removed 0 bases from V and 4 bases from J, with 9 bases in between. The CDR3 coding sequence is TGTGCCTGGAGTGTAGGGGGAATTAATGAAAAACTGTTTTTT. As protein: CAWSVGGINEKLFF.

This clone was seen a handful of times. The gene calls are TRBV5-6 and TRBJ2-3; the D gene is possibly TRBD2 (7 bases). Germline CDR1 SGHDT, CDR2 YYEEEE. The CDR3 has 16 amino acids. V shed 7 bases and J shed 6 bases, with 24 bases lying between them. In nucleotides, the CDR3 is TGTGCCAGCGGACCGAAAGGAGGGGGAGGGTCGGATACGCAGTATTTT. It translates to CASGPKGGGGSDTQYF.

V and J are TRBV5-1 and TRBJ1-1; no definite D call. Looked up from germline, CDR1 is SGHRS and CDR2 is YFSETQ. CDR3 length: 13 amino acids. V was pared by 4 bases and J by 3 bases, with 10 bases between. CDR3 bases: TGCGCCAGCAGCACCTGGAGAGACACTGAAGCTTTCTTT. Translating gives CASSTWRDTEAFF.